This TCR beta chain was sequenced during a study of blood T cell repertoires in COVID-19. Background on the study: Samples taken during acute and convalescent COVID-19 were collected in the United States, Italy and Spain. PBMCs, B-cell-depleted T cells, or T cells provided the cDNA or gDNA that made up the material.

V was shortened by 2 bases and J by 4 bases, with 15 bases between the two germline ends. The CDR3 sequence is 15 residues long. Germline lookup yields CDR1 GTSNPN and CDR2 SVGIG (reference sequence). The authors' processing: Estimation of nucleated cell counts relied on the amplification of reference gene primers. Measured with immunoSEQ multiplex PCR; TCRdb has only the in-frame clones, and not every one. V and J calls and clone size follow that table, whereas D and trimming were derived from the DNA. The table records 71,000 or so clones, around nine tenths of them present only once. This clone was counted once.

The receptor was isolated from a woman under 30 with acute or convalescent COVID-19. The V and J genes are TRBV30 and TRBJ1-3; D remains unclear. Sample: peripheral blood. The CDR3 here is CAWSFTEQGGNTIYF. In nucleotides, the CDR3 is TGTGCCTGGAGTTTCACAGAACAAGGAGGAAACACCATATATTTT.